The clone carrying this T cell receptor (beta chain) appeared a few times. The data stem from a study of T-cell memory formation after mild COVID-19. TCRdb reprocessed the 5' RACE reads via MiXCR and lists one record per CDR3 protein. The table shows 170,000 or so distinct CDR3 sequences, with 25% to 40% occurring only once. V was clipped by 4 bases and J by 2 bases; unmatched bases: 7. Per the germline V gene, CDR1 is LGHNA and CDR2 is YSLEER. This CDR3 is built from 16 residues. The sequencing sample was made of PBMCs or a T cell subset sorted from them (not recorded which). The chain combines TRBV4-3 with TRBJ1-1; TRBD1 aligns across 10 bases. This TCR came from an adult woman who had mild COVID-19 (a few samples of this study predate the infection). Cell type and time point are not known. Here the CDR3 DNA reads TGCGCCAGCAGCCTGGGACAGGGGTTCCTCAACACTGAAGCTTTCTTT. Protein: CASSLGQGFLNTEAFF.